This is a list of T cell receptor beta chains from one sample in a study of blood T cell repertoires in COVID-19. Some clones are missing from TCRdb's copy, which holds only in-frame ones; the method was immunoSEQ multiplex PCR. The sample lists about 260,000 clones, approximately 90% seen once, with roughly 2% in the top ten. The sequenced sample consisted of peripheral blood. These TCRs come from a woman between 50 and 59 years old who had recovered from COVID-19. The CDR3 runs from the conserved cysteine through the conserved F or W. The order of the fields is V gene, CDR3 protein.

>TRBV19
CASSIGTDYYEQYF
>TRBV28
CASSLGQIFQAFF
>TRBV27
CASGTRNNEKLFF
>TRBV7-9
CASSSDRASGETQYF
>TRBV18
CASSPAGGHEQYF
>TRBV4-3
CASSQQPGGYGYTF
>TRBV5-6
CASSSTPSGTQYF
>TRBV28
CASSSGGRGQETQYF
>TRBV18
CASSPKGYEQYF
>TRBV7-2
CASSLVVGGDTQYF
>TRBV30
CAWSVKGTGSYVNYGYTF
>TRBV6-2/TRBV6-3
CASSYGGRNYGYTF
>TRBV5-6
CASRDSGTGQSAYGYTF
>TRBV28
CASSRRTVYNEQFF
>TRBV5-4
CASSLGQGGLNTEAFF
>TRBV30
CAHAGGVREKLFF
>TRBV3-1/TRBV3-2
CASSQGTGWNQPQHF
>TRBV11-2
CASSLDRTRGQIQETQYF
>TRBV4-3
CASSQGQTYEQYF
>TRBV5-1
CASSSGRLTDTQYF
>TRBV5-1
CASSLGLGTGEQYF
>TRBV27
CASSPRTNWAEAFF
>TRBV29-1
CSVAPMEGAGEKLFF
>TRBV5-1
CASSYWTGANSGANVLTF
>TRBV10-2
CASSEPSVSGYTF
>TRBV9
CASSVVDRPQETQYF
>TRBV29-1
CSVGELSNQPQHF
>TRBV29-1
CSVALPQHLRYGYTF
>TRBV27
CASSFREGDGYTF
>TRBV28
CASSLRLAGGFGGELFF
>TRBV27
CASSLGLEQYF
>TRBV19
CASSIRQGGQPQHF
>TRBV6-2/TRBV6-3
CASSDGQGARETQYF
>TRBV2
CASTGRTTGELFF
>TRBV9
CASSVVGAMNTEAFF
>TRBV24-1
CATGGSSDTQYF
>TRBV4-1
CASSYEGVGTEAFF
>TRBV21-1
CATPGLAREQYF
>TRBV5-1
CASSLDGGNYEQYF
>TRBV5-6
CASSSNLGGRAGNEQFF
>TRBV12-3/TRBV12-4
CASGGYYNEQFF
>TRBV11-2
CASSEWGGNSPLHF
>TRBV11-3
CASSSVRGRNTGELFF
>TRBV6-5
CASSMTGRGNTIYF
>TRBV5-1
CASSLGQGGNTIYF
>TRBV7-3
CASSLTHGEVYEQYF
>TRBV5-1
CASSLGASTDTQYF
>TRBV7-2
CASSHSPSKTEAFF
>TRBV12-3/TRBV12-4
CASSLRGYNEQFF
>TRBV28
CASTLVGQETQYF
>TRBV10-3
CAISELPFGQQNTEAFF
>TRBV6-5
CATQGDRSIYGYTF
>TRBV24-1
CATSDRWTGGATDTQYF
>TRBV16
CASSRGTAAGGPLNPRELFF
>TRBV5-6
CASSFRTAAMNTEAFF
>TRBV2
CASSDPFGAQHF
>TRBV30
CACHIKGLAGGKTDTQYF
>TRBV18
CASSPIPAGSQETQYF
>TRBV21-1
CASSKVAPTPSGNTIYF